These 23 T cell receptor delta chains came from one sample sequenced in a study of gammadelta T cells in human blood (dated by TCRdb to 2020 to 2021). The method was RT-PCR. Sequencing relied on an Illumina MiSeq. TCRdb called clones anew from the public reads via CATT; matching DNA rows were later pooled. The sample includes around 1,000 delta-chain clones, with about 18% observed a single time. The ten largest clonotypes hold 12% to 15% of the sample. The material sequenced was Vgamma9Vdelta2 gamma-delta T cells from fetal blood. The receptor source for this set is a human fetus.

This clone is judged medium-sized. J is TRDJ3 and V is TRDV2, with 12 bases lining up with TRDD3. From germline, CDR1 is GEAIGNYY and CDR2 EKD. V was clipped by 2 bases and J by 3 bases; unmatched bases: 4. The CDR3 has 18 amino acids. This CDR3 reads CACDNTGGYNWDTRQMFF. CDR3 nucleotide sequence: TGTGCCTGTGACAATACTGGGGGATACAACTGGGACACCCGACAGATGTTTTTC.

This chain joins TRDV2 and TRDJ1; 8 nucleotides align to TRDD3. Trimming at V came to 4 bases and at J to 0 bases, leaving 6 bases not matched to a gene. The CDR3 runs 15 residues. Germline loops: CDR1 GEAIGNYY, CDR2 EKD. CDR3 in DNA: TGTGCCTGTGATCCTCTACTGGGGGACACCGATAAACTCATCTTT. Translated: CACDPLLGDTDKLIF.

This clone ranks as large. Other DNA sequences of this sample code for an identical CDR3. The chain couples TRDV2 to TRDJ2; 9 bases line up with TRDD3. In germline, CDR1 is GEAIGNYY, CDR2 EKD. This CDR3 is built from 15 residues. J lost 2 bases, V lost 2 bases, and 2 bases had no gene match. The CDR3 DNA reads TGTGCCTGTGACATACTGGGGGACTTGACAGCACAACTCTTCTTT. Amino acids: CACDILGDLTAQLFF.

This clone occurred a few times. Given a much more abundant clone one base away, this may be a read error. The sample contains more than one DNA sequence encoding this CDR3. This sequence joins TRDV2 and TRDJ3; D is possibly TRDD3 (5 bases). The germline V gene has CDR1 GEAIGNYY and CDR2 EKD. The CDR3 is made up of 18 amino acids. Trimming left V 1 base short and J 4 bases short, with 16 bases between. CDR3 bases: TGTGCCTGTGACACGTTGGGGAGCGACTCTTGGGACACCCGACAGATGTTTTTC. Protein: CACDTLGSDSWDTRQMFF.

The chain is built from TRDV2 and TRDJ3; weak D call: TRDD3 (6 bases). Germline loops: CDR1 GEAIGNYY, CDR2 EKD. The CDR3 is made up of 17 amino acids. Trimming took off 2 bases at V and 0 bases at J, with 10 bases between the two ends. This CDR3 reads CACDKVLGSWDTRQMFF. For the CDR3, the DNA is TGTGCCTGTGACAAAGTACTGGGCTCCTGGGACACCCGACAGATGTTTTTC.

As to this clone: A much larger clone differs by one base, so this may be a read error. The chain couples TRDV2 to TRDJ3; 10 positions agree with TRDD3. Since TCRdb gives no J gene, matching the DNA to germline was used here to assign it. The CDR3 length is 19 residues. V dropped 2 bases and J dropped 4; count of bases not matched to a gene: 10. Germline V gives CDR1 GEAIGNYY, CDR2 EKD. Here the CDR3 reads CACDSWGIWSSWDTRQMFF. The DNA for the CDR3 is TGTGCCTGTGACAGCTGGGGGATATGGAGCTCTTGGGACACCCGACAGATGTTTTTC.

By proportion, this clone is large (0.1 to 1%). The chain couples TRDV2 to TRDJ3; TRDD3 matches at 8 bases. The CDR3 covers 18 residues. V shed 0 bases and J 2 bases; nucleotides not matched to a gene: 5. Germline CDR1 is GEAIGNYY and CDR2 is EKD. The DNA for the CDR3 is TGTGCCTGTGACACCGTACTGGGGGGTGCCTGGGACACCCGACAGATGTTTTTC. It specifies CACDTVLGGAWDTRQMFF.

This clone is labeled large. The chain has TRDV2 and TRDJ2, with 10 bases fitting TRDD3. From germline, CDR1 is GEAIGNYY and CDR2 EKD. V dropped 5 bases and J dropped 1; count of bases not matched to a gene: 12. There are 18 residues in the CDR3. In nucleotides, the CDR3 is TGTGCCTGTGGCAGAAACTGGGGGATTCCGAATTTGACAGCACAACTCTTCTTT. Its translation: CACGRNWGIPNLTAQLFF.

This clone is termed large. V is TRDV2 and J is TRDJ3, with 7 bases identical to TRDD3. This CDR3 is built from 18 residues. The V gene's germline CDR1 is GEAIGNYY and CDR2 EKD. V trimming: 2 bases; J trimming: 0 bases; junction bases outside the gene matches: 6. CDR3 amino acids: CACDKILGSSWDTRQMFF. CDR3 DNA: TGTGCCTGTGACAAAATACTGGGGAGCTCCTGGGACACCCGACAGATGTTTTTC.

To note about this clone: Being one base from a much bigger clone, this may be a read error. V is TRDV2 and J is TRDJ3, with 10 bases that match TRDD3. The J gene is absent in TCRdb and was assigned here via DNA matching to germline. The germline V gene encodes CDR1 GEAIGNYY and CDR2 EKD. The CDR3 extends over 18 amino acids. CDR3 in DNA: TGTGCCCGTGACATACTGGGGGATTTCTCCTGGGACACCCGACAGATGTTTTTC. Amino acid sequence: CARDILGDFSWDTRQMFF.

The chain joins TRDV2 to TRDJ3; a weak D match, TRDD3 (6 bases). TCRdb gives no J gene; it was assigned here by matching the DNA to germline. Trimming stripped 0 bases from V and 0 bases from J, with 11 bases between. This CDR3 has 18 amino acids. Germline CDR1 is GEAIGNYY and CDR2 is EKD. DNA for the CDR3: TGTGCCTGTGACACCGGCTGGGGAAGCTCCTGGGACACCCGACAGATGTTTTTC. This encodes CACDTGWGSSWDTRQMFF.

This clone was counted a few times. A far larger clone is off by one base, so a read error is likely. V is TRDV2 and J is TRDJ1; 13 bases agree with TRDD3. V lost 3 bases to trimming and J lost 1 base; unmatched junction nucleotides: 13. The CDR3 covers 19 residues. Germline V gives CDR1 GEAIGNYY, CDR2 EKD. The CDR3 nucleotides read TGTGCCTGTGACTCCCTTACTGGGGGATACGGGAATCCCACCGATAAACTCATCTTT. This sequence encodes CACDSLTGGYGNPTDKLIF.

This clone counts as large. The J gene is TRDJ1, the V gene TRDV2, with 10 bases identical to TRDD3. The CDR3 sequence is 15 residues long. The V gene's germline CDR1 is GEAIGNYY and CDR2 EKD. Germline trimming cut 2 bases from V and 0 bases from J; bases unmatched to any gene: 2. The CDR3 protein is CACDSTGGYTDKLIF. The DNA of the CDR3 is TGTGCCTGTGACAGTACTGGGGGATACACCGATAAACTCATCTTT.

This clone is categorized as medium-sized. This chain links TRDV2 with TRDJ3; possible D gene TRDD3, 6 bases. The CDR3 loop spans 25 amino acids. Germline V gene lookup returns CDR1 GEAIGNYY and CDR2 EKD. With 3 bases removed from V and 1 base from J, the gap between germline ends came to 36 bases. CDR3 loop: CACDPIGVFAGDPTPQSWDTRQMFF. CDR3 DNA sequence: TGTGCCTGTGACCCGATTGGGGTTTTCGCGGGGGACCCAACTCCTCAATCCTGGGACACCCGACAGATGTTTTTC.

This clone is medium-sized by share. The chain couples TRDV2 to TRDJ3; TRDD3 agrees at 9 bases. The CDR3 has 22 residues. V was clipped by 1 base and J by 0 bases; unmatched bases: 15. CDR1 is GEAIGNYY, CDR2 EKD, per germline. For the CDR3, the DNA is TGTGCCTGTGACACGCCTCTACTGGGGGACCAACTCGGCTCCTGGGACACCCGACAGATGTTTTTC. This codes for CACDTPLLGDQLGSWDTRQMFF.

This clone occurred a few times. The protein in TCRdb stems from a much larger clone and differs at residue 8 from this DNA's translation, likely a read error; here the protein is translated from the DNA. This rearrangement joins TRDV2 to TRDJ3, with 7 bases lining up with TRDD3. The trim removed 0 bases at V and 1 base at J, leaving 2 bases unmatched. The germline gives CDR1 GEAIGNYY, CDR2 EKD. The CDR3 consists of 17 residues. The DNA of the CDR3 is TGTGCCTGTGACACCTGGGGGAGATCCTGGGACACCCGACAGATGTTTTTC. Translated, it gives CACDTWGRSWDTRQMFF.

Remarks on this clone: This may be a read error: a much more frequent sequence differs by one nucleotide. There is no V gene call, and the J gene is TRDJ3; the D call TRDD3 from the table was never checked on the DNA. This CDR3 has 25 residues. This CDR3 is CACDPIGVFAGDPTPQSWDTRQMFF. CDR3 DNA: TGTGCCTGTGACCCAATTGGGGTTTTCGCGGGGGACCCAACTCCTCAATCCTGGGACACCCGACAGATGTTTTTC.

This chain links TRDV2 with TRDJ3, with 12 nucleotides matching TRDD3. TCRdb does not report a J gene; here it was assigned by matching the DNA to germline references. This CDR3 has 20 residues. V trimming: 2 bases; J trimming: 0 bases; junction bases outside the gene matches: 7. CDR1 GEAIGNYY and CDR2 EKD come from the germline V gene. In DNA, the CDR3 is TGTGCCTGTGACATACTGGGGGATACTCTTAGCTCCTGGGACACCCGACAGATGTTTTTC. It translates to CACDILGDTLSSWDTRQMFF.

This clone is medium-sized by share. This chain links TRDV2 with TRDJ3; 13 bases agree with TRDD3. V shed 3 bases, J shed 0 bases, and the junction held 13 bases outside the gene matches. This CDR3 has 22 amino acids. Germline V CDR1 and CDR2: GEAIGNYY, EKD. CDR3 in DNA: TGTGCCTGTGACGCCCTTACTGGGGGATACGCGCCGAACTCCTGGGACACCCGACAGATGTTTTTC. Protein: CACDALTGGYAPNSWDTRQMFF.

As to this clone: A far larger clone is a single base away, which makes a read error likely. This CDR3 is also generated by other DNA sequences in the sample. This chain connects TRDV2 to TRDJ3; 9 positions match TRDD3. The J gene, not given by TCRdb, was assigned here from a germline match of the nucleotide sequence. This CDR3 is built from 19 residues. Germline loops: CDR1 GEAIGNYY, CDR2 EKD. CDR3 coding DNA: TGTGCCTGTGACAAACTGGGGGAAATTGGCTCCTGGGACACCCGTCAGATGTTTTTC. Amino acid sequence: CACDKLGEIGSWDTRQMFF.

Remarks on this clone: A read error is possible here, since a much larger clone lies one base away. This sequence joins TRDV2 and TRDJ2; TRDD3 matches at 7 bases. Here the J gene was assigned by germline matching of the DNA, as TCRdb has none. CDR1 is GEAIGNYY and CDR2 is EKD in the germline V gene. The V segment lost 4 bases and the J segment 1 base; nucleotides outside the gene matches: 20. The CDR3 runs to 20 residues. The CDR3 region is CACDPVLGTIPCNLTAQLFF. CDR3 nucleotide sequence: TGTGCCTGTGATCCCGTACTGGGGACAATCCCTTGCAATTTGACAGCACAACTCTTCTTT.

About this clone: This may stem from a read error, because a much larger clone lies one nucleotide away. This chain joins TRDV2 and TRDJ2; 7 bases agree with TRDD3. With V trimmed by 2 bases and J by 1 base, 3 bases remained unmatched. The CDR3 totals 15 residues. Germline V gene lookup returns CDR1 GEAIGNYY and CDR2 EKD. The CDR3 protein is CACDKMGDLTAQLFF. The CDR3 bases are TGTGCCTGTGACAAGATGGGGGATTTGACAGCACAACTCTTCTTT.

This clone qualifies as medium-sized. The J gene call is TRDJ3, but no V gene call exists; the table assigns TRDD3, which was not confirmed against the DNA. There are 21 residues in the CDR3. For the CDR3, the DNA is TGTGCCTGTGACGCTGTACTGGGGGATACTTCCAGCTCCTGGGACACCCGACAGATGTTTTTC. Translation: CACDAVLGDTSSSWDTRQMFF.